The TCR beta chain under discussion was sequenced for a study of Ad26.COV2.S vaccination and SARS-CoV-2 variants. The germline V gene has CDR1 LNHNV and CDR2 YYDKDF (reference sequence). This CDR3 spans 15 amino acids. Trimming stripped 2 bases from V and 0 bases from J, with 10 bases between. The data were produced by immunoSEQ multiplex PCR, yet TCRdb's version contains in-frame clones alone and is incomplete. Of 85,000 to 120,000 clones in the sample, about 78% were seen once. V and J are TRBV15 and TRBJ1-2; the D is unclear. The receptor was derived from a human donor who had recovered from COVID-19. Material: peripheral blood, obtained after recovery from COVID-19. The CDR3 region has the DNA TGTGCCACCAGCAGATATACGGGGACTAACTATGGCTACACCTTC. Residues: CATSRYTGTNYGYTF.